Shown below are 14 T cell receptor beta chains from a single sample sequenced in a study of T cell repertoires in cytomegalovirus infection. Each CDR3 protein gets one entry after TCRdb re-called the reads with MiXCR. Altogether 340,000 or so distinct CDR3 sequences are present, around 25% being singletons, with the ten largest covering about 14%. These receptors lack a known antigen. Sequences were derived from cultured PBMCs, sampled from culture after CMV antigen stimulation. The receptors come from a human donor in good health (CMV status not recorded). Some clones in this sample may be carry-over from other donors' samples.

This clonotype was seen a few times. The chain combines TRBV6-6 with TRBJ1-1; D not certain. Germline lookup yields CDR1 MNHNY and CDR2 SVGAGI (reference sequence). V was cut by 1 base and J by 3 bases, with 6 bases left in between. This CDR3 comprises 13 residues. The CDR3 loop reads CASSYWEDTEAFF. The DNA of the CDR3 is TGTGCCAGCAGTTACTGGGAGGACACTGAAGCTTTCTTT.

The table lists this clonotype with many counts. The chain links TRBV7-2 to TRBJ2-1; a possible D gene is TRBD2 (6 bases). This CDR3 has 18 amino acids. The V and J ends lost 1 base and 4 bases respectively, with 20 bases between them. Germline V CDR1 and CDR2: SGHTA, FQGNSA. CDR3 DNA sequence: TGTGCCAGCAGCTTAGTCCATACGCGACTAGTAAGTTACAATGAGCAGTTCTTC. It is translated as CASSLVHTRLVSYNEQFF.

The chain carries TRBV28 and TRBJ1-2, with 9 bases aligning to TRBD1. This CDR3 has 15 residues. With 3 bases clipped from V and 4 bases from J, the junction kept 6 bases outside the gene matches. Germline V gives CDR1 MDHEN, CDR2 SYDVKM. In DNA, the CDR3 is TGTGCCAGCAGTTTCTTGACAGGGGGATCCTATGGCTACACCTTC. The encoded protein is CASSFLTGGSYGYTF.

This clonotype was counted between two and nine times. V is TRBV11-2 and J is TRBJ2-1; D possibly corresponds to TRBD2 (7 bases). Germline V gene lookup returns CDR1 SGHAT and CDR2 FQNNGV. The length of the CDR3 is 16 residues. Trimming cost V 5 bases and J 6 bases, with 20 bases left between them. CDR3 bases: TGTGCCAGCAGCCAAGGAGAGGGAGGGACACGCAATGAGCAGTTCTTC. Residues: CASSQGEGGTRNEQFF.

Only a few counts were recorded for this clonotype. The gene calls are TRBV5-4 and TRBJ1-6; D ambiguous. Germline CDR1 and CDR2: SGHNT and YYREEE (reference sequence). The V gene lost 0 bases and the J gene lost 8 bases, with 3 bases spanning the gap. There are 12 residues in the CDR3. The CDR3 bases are TGTGCCAGCAGCTTGGATGATTCACCCCTCCACTTT. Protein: CASSLDDSPLHF.

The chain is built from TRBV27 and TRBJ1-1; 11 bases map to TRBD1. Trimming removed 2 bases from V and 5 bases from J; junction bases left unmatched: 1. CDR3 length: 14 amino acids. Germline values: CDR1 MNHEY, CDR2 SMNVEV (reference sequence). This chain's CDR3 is CASSLRDRGTEAFF. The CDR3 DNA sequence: TGTGCCAGCAGTTTACGGGACAGGGGGACTGAAGCTTTCTTT.

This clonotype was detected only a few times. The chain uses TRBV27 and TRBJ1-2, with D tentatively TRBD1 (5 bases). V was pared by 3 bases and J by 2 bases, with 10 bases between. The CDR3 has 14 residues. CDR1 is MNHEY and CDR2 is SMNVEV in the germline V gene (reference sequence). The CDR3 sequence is CASSLMGQNYGYTF. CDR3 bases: TGTGCCAGCAGTTTGATGGGGCAGAACTATGGCTACACCTTC.

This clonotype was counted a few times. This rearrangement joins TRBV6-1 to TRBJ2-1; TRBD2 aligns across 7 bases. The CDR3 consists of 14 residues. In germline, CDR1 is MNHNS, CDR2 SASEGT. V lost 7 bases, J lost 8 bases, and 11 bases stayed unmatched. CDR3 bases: TGTGCCAGCAATTTCGCGGGAGACAGTGATGAGCAGTTCTTC. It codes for CASNFAGDSDEQFF.

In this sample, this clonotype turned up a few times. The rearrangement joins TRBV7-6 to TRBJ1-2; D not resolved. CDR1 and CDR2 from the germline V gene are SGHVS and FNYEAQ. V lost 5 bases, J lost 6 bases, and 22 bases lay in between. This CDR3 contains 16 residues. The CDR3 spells CASSTPGAPEVDGYTF. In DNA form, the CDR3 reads TGTGCCAGCAGCACCCCCGGTGCCCCAGAGGTTGATGGCTACACCTTC.

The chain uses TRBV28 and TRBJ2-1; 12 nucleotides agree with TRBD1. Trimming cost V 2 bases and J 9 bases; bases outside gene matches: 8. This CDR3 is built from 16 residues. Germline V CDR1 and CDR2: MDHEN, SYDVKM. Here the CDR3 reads CASSLLGTGGGGEQFF. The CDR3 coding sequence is TGTGCCAGCAGTTTACTTGGGACAGGGGGCGGGGGTGAGCAGTTCTTC.

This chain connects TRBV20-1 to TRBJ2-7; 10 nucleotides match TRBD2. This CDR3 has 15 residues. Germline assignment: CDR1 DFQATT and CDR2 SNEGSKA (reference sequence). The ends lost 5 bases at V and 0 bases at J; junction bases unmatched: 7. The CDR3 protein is CSAEGSSGSSYEQYF. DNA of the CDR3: TGCAGTGCTGAAGGCTCTAGCGGGAGCTCCTACGAGCAGTACTTC.

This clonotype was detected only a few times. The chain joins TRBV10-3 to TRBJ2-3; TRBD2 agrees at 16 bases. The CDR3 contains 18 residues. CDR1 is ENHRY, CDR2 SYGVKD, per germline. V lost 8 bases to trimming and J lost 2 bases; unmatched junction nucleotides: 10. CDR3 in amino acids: CAIYPGTSGRGFTDTQYF. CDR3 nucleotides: TGTGCCATCTATCCCGGGACTAGCGGGAGGGGTTTCACAGATACGCAGTATTTT.

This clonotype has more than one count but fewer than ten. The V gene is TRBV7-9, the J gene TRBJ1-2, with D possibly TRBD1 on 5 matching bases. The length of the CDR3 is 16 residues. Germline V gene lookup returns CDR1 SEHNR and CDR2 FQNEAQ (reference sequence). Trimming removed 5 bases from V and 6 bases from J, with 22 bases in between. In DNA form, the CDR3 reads TGTGCCAGCAGCCCTCGGGGGGGGGGAGAGCTGAATGGCTACACCTTC. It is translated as CASSPRGGGELNGYTF.

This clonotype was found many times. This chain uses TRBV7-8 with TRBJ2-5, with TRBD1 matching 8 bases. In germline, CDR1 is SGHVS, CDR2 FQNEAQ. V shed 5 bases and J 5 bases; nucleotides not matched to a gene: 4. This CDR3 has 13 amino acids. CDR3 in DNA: TGTGCCAGCAGCCAGGGGGCATGGGAGACCCAGTACTTC. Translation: CASSQGAWETQYF. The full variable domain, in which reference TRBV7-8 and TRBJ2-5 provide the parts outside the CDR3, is GAGVSQSPRYKVAKRGQDVALRCDPISGHVSLFWYQQALGQGPEFLTYFQNEAQLDKSGLPSDRFFAERPEGSVSTLKIQRTQQEDSAVYLCASSQGAWETQYFGPGTRLLVL.